These 18 T cell receptor beta chains share one sample of origin, sequenced in a study of blood T cells in healthy people across ages. PCR was performed a second time for about 6 to 12 cycles using a sample-barcoded 5' primer and a J-beta primer mix. TCRdb re-called the 5' RACE reads through MiXCR, storing one row per CDR3 protein. The table has some 700,000 distinct CDR3 sequences, around 46% seen once. The material sequenced was blood. These receptors were collected from a woman aged 55-69 years in good health.

For this clonotype: This may stem from a read error, because a much larger clone lies one nucleotide away. The CDR3 sequence is CASSQEKPLAKNIRYF. The CDR3 DNA is TGTGCCAGCAGCCAAGAGAAGCCTTTAGCCAAAAACATTCGGTACTTC. The rearrangement uses TRBV3-1 and TRBJ2-4; no clear D gene. Looked up from germline, CDR1 is LGHDT and CDR2 is YNNKEL (reference sequence). This CDR3 comprises 16 residues.

In this sample, this clonotype turned up a few times. The rearrangement links TRBV27 to TRBJ1-2; D remains unclear. V was shortened by 0 bases and J by 8 bases, with 10 bases between the two germline ends. The germline CDR1 and CDR2 sequences are MNHEY and SMNVEV (reference sequence). The CDR3 contains 13 residues. In DNA, the CDR3 is TGTGCCAGCAGTTTATCGGGTTTTGACGGCTACACCTTC. The encoded protein is CASSLSGFDGYTF.

This clonotype has at least ten counts. V gene TRBV5-5 combines with J gene TRBJ2-6; D is tentatively TRBD1 or TRBD2 (5 bases each). The germline CDR1 and CDR2 sequences are SGHKS and YYEKEE (reference sequence). Between the trimmed V and J ends, which lost 1 base and 4 bases, there was a span of 9 bases. The CDR3 spans 15 residues. CDR3 region: CASSLRGEGANVLTF. For the CDR3, the DNA is TGTGCCAGCAGCTTGCGAGGGGAGGGGGCCAACGTCCTGACTTTC.

The V call is TRBV12-3 or TRBV12-4, the J call TRBJ2-7, with 7 bases fitting TRBD2. With 7 bases clipped from V and 2 bases from J, the junction kept 14 bases outside the gene matches. The CDR3 covers 16 residues. This chain's CDR3 is CASTPGRWTRAYEQYF. In DNA, the CDR3 is TGTGCCAGCACCCCCGGGCGTTGGACTAGGGCCTACGAGCAGTACTTC.

The chain has TRBV29-1 and TRBJ1-2, with TRBD1 matching 7 bases. Losses at the gene ends were 0 bases for V and 4 bases for J; bases not matched to a gene: 8. The CDR3 runs 15 residues. The V gene's germline CDR1 is SQVTM and CDR2 ANQGSEA. CDR3 sequence reads: CSVEDRQGSGYGYTF. CDR3 nucleotides: TGCAGCGTTGAAGATAGACAGGGCTCGGGCTATGGCTACACCTTC.

The rearrangement links TRBV28 to TRBJ2-7; no clear D. Trimming cost V 7 bases and J 3 bases, with 7 bases left between them. From germline, CDR1 is MDHEN and CDR2 SYDVKM. The CDR3 extends over 11 amino acids. The CDR3 DNA reads as TGTGCCAGCATTTCAAACTACGAGCAGTACTTC. Translated: CASISNYEQYF.

A word on this clonotype: This may stem from a read error, because a much larger clone lies one nucleotide away. The rearrangement uses TRBV13 and TRBJ2-1; 7 nucleotides agree with TRBD2. Germline V CDR1 and CDR2: PRHDT, FYEKMQ (reference sequence). The ends lost 3 bases at V and 8 bases at J; junction bases unmatched: 4. This CDR3 comprises 13 residues. The DNA for the CDR3 is TGTGCCAGCAGCTTCGCTAGCGGCGATGAGCAGTTCTTC. This encodes CASSFASGDEQFF.

CDR3 sequence: CASTGGGWDNSPLHF. CDR3 bases: TGTGCCAGCACCGGAGGGGGTTGGGATAATTCACCCCTCCACTTT. The chain recombines TRBV5-5 with TRBJ1-6, with D maybe TRBD1 (6 bases). CDR3 length: 15 amino acids. Looked up from germline, CDR1 is SGHKS and CDR2 is YYEKEE (reference sequence). The V end was cut by 6 bases, the J end by 5 bases, with 15 bases between.

The chain couples TRBV20-1 to TRBJ2-3; D uncertain. The CDR3 consists of 14 residues. V lost 5 bases and J lost 2, with 14 bases in between. CDR1 and CDR2 (germline): DFQATT, SNEGSKA (reference sequence). CDR3 sequence reads: CSASRTVATDTQYF. As DNA, the CDR3 is TGCAGTGCTTCCCGTACGGTAGCCACAGATACGCAGTATTTT.

Turning to this clonotype: A much larger clonotype is one base distant, so this may be a read error. J is TRBJ2-1 and V is TRBV25-1; the D is unclear. CDR3 length: 14 amino acids. Trimming took off 3 bases at V and 10 bases at J, with 16 bases between the two ends. CDR1 and CDR2 (germline): MGHDK, SYGVNS. In DNA form, the CDR3 reads TGTGCCAGCAGTGACGACGGCTCGTCCTACGAGCAGTTCTTC. This gives the protein CASSDDGSSYEQFF. The variable domain in full, completed from reference TRBV25-1 and TRBJ2-1, reads EADIYQTPRYLVIGTGKKITLECSQTMGHDKMYWYQQDPGMELHLIHYSYGVNSTEKGDLSSESTVSRIRTEHFPLTLESARPSHTSQYLCASSDDGSSYEQFFGPGTRLTVL.

In regard to this clonotype: A junction end diverges from the germline sequence, so it may reflect a read error. This chain connects TRBV4-2 to TRBJ2-1; 8 nucleotides agree with TRBD2. Germline CDR1 reads LGHNA; CDR2 reads YNFKEQ. The CDR3 extends over 20 amino acids. CDR3 protein: CASSQVAGLTSLGPYDEQFF. CDR3 bases: TGTGCCAGCAGCCAAGTAGCGGGACTAACCAGCTTAGGCCCCTACGATGAGCAGTTCTTC.

This clonotype was counted many times. This chain joins TRBV7-2 and TRBJ2-7; D uncertain. Trimming took off 5 bases at V and 3 bases at J, with 14 bases between the two ends. There are 14 residues in the CDR3. Germline V gene data show CDR1 as SGHTA and CDR2 as FQGNSA. The CDR3 DNA sequence: TGTGCCAGCAGCCCCTCCCCACGCGTCTACGAGCAGTACTTC. Residues: CASSPSPRVYEQYF.

This sequence joins TRBV27 and TRBJ1-2, with TRBD1 identical over 7 bases. V shed 6 bases and J 0 bases; nucleotides not matched to a gene: 16. Germline V lookup: CDR1 MNHEY, CDR2 SMNVEV (reference sequence). This CDR3 spans 18 amino acids. The CDR3 DNA sequence: TGTGCCAGCAGCCCTCACGCCTTTGACAGGGTAGCTAACTATGGCTACACCTTC. Translation: CASSPHAFDRVANYGYTF.

V and J are TRBV3-1 and TRBJ1-2; D is uncertain. Deletions cut 0 bases from V and 9 bases from J, with 11 bases between. Germline V CDR1 and CDR2: LGHDT, YNNKEL (reference sequence). The CDR3 totals 13 residues. In nucleotides, the CDR3 is TGTGCCAGCAGCCAAGACCCGGGAACCCGCTACACCTTC. It yields the protein CASSQDPGTRYTF.

J is TRBJ1-5 and V is TRBV6-1, with D perhaps matching TRBD1 (6 bases). Germline CDR1 and CDR2: MNHNS and SASEGT. The germline V and J ends were trimmed by 8 bases and 6 bases, with 17 bases remaining between them. The CDR3 has 14 residues. This chain's CDR3 is CASFQTGQAQPQHF. Here the CDR3 DNA reads TGTGCCAGCTTCCAGACAGGTCAGGCTCAGCCCCAGCATTTT.

The genes are TRBV15 and TRBJ1-4; D ambiguous. This CDR3 contains 15 residues. Trimming took 2 bases from V and 0 from J, leaving 7 bases between them. Germline V gene data show CDR1 as LNHNV and CDR2 as YYDKDF (reference sequence). In nucleotides, the CDR3 is TGTGCCACCAGCAGATCCAGAGCAACTAATGAAAAACTGTTTTTT. It encodes CATSRSRATNEKLFF.

The rearrangement uses TRBV12-3 or TRBV12-4 and TRBJ2-7; 7 nucleotides line up with TRBD1. The V segment lost 5 bases and the J segment 7 bases; nucleotides outside the gene matches: 20. The CDR3 totals 17 residues. CDR3 sequence reads: CASSPTPGQEAGDEQYF. DNA for the CDR3: TGTGCCAGCAGTCCCACCCCTGGACAGGAGGCTGGGGATGAGCAGTACTTC.

This chain uses TRBV5-6 with TRBJ2-1; D uncertain. The CDR3 loop spans 11 amino acids. The V end lost 1 base, the J end lost 8 bases, and 4 bases lay between the germline ends. CDR1 and CDR2 from the germline V gene are SGHDT and YYEEEE. The CDR3 is CASSLLDEQFF. CDR3 nucleotide sequence: TGTGCCAGCAGCTTGTTAGATGAGCAGTTCTTC.